This T cell receptor beta chain came from a study of neurological immune-mediated disorders. TCRdb recomputed calls from the 5' RACE reads with MiXCR, one row per CDR3 protein. The data contain tens of thousands of distinct CDR3 sequences, about 10% of them singletons. This clonotype was counted many times. Trimming pared 7 bases from V and 3 bases from J, leaving 15 bases between. This CDR3 comprises 14 residues. Stated time point: longitudinal time-point 1 (baseline). This TCR came from a male donor with HTLV-1-associated myelopathy (HAM/TSP). The chain couples TRBV12-3 or TRBV12-4 to TRBJ1-1; D not resolved. The sample consisted of PBMCs. The CDR3 DNA reads as TGTGCCAGCATCAAGGACTTAGCGGACACTGAAGCTTTCTTT. It encodes CASIKDLADTEAFF.